Each of the 9 T cell receptor beta chains below was sequenced from the same sample in a study of blood T cell repertoires in COVID-19. Here immunoSEQ multiplex PCR was the method, and the copy in TCRdb shows in-frame clones only, minus some. The sample includes about 81,000 clones, around nine tenths of them seen just once. Sequenced: peripheral blood. The receptors originated from a woman older than 75 with acute or convalescent COVID-19.

The chain is built from TRBV9 and TRBJ2-1; D uncertain. CDR1 is SGDLS and CDR2 is YYNGEE in the germline V gene. The CDR3 spans 14 residues. With 3 bases removed from V and 4 bases from J, the gap between germline ends came to 11 bases. CDR3 sequence: CASSAGSRYNEQFF. The CDR3 bases are TGTGCCAGCAGCGCTGGCTCCAGATACAATGAGCAGTTCTTC.

The sample holds one count of this clone. The gene calls are TRBV4-3 and TRBJ2-3; D is possibly TRBD1 (5 bases). CDR1 LGHNA and CDR2 YSLEER come from the germline V gene. The CDR3 length is 14 residues. The V gene lost 1 base and the J gene lost 2 bases, with 7 bases spanning the gap. The CDR3 protein is CASSQGGATDTQYF. CDR3 nucleotide sequence: TGCGCCAGCAGCCAAGGGGGCGCCACAGATACGCAGTATTTT.

The V gene is TRBV5-5, the J gene TRBJ1-2; 7 bases match TRBD1. CDR1 is SGHKS and CDR2 is YYEKEE in the germline V gene (reference sequence). After removal of 3 bases from V and 0 bases from J, the junction contained 8 bases not matched to a gene. The CDR3 has 16 amino acids. CDR3 in DNA: TGTGCCAGCAGCTCGTCACAGGGGAAGACTAACTATGGCTACACCTTC. This codes for CASSSSQGKTNYGYTF. Complete variable domain (other parts from reference TRBV5-5 and TRBJ1-2): DAGVTQSPTHLIKTRGQQVTLRCSPISGHKSVSWYQQVLGQGPQFIFQYYEKEERGRGNFPDRFSARQFPNYSSELNVNALLLGDSALYLCASSSSQGKTNYGYTFGSGTRLTVV.

CDR3 nucleotides: TGTGCCAGCAGACAAACCACAGGGGGAACTAATGAAAAACTGTTTTTT. Amino acid sequence: CASRQTTGGTNEKLFF. The chain uses TRBV6-6 and TRBJ1-4, with 8 nucleotides matching TRBD1. The CDR3 is 16 residues long. The trim removed 6 bases at V and 1 base at J, leaving 7 bases unmatched. CDR1 and CDR2 (germline): MNHNY, SVGAGI (reference sequence).

The CDR3: CASSLGGPNEQFF. The CDR3 DNA reads TGCGCCAGCAGCTTAGGGGGTCCCAATGAGCAGTTCTTC. The V gene is TRBV5-1, the J gene TRBJ2-1; D is perhaps TRBD1 (6 bases). The length of the CDR3 is 13 residues. The V and J ends lost 2 bases and 6 bases respectively, with 9 bases between them. Per the germline V gene, CDR1 is SGHRS and CDR2 is YFSETQ.

This clone showed up just once. The chain is built from TRBV5-8 and TRBJ1-6; 8 positions agree with TRBD1. The trim removed 2 bases at V and 11 bases at J, leaving 9 bases unmatched. Germline lookup yields CDR1 SGHTS and CDR2 YDEGEE. This CDR3 is 15 amino acids long. The CDR3 protein is CASSFLTGVSPPLHF. As DNA, the CDR3 is TGTGCCAGCAGCTTCTTGACAGGGGTTAGTCCACCCCTCCACTTT.

V usage is TRBV3-1 (or the pseudogene TRBV3-2) and J usage is TRBJ2-2; D gene ambiguous. Trimming stripped 1 base from V and 4 bases from J, with 4 bases between. Germline V gene lookup returns CDR1 LGHDT and CDR2 YNNKEL (reference sequence). The CDR3 runs 13 residues. The CDR3 DNA sequence: TGTGCCAGCAGCCAAGGGAGCACCGGGGAGCTGTTTTTT. Its protein product is CASSQGSTGELFF.

The chain joins TRBV5-1 to TRBJ1-1, with TRBD1 matching 7 bases. This CDR3 has 15 amino acids. With 2 bases clipped from V and 0 bases from J, the junction kept 4 bases outside the gene matches. The germline CDR1 and CDR2 sequences are SGHRS and YFSETQ. CDR3 DNA: TGCGCCAGCAGCTTACCGGGACAGATGAACACTGAAGCTTTCTTT. Its protein product is CASSLPGQMNTEAFF.

J is TRBJ1-2 and V is TRBV12-3 or TRBV12-4; 7 positions agree with TRBD1. V was pared by 6 bases and J by 3 bases, with 4 bases of the junction left unmatched. This CDR3 is built from 13 residues. The CDR3 DNA sequence: TGTGCCAGCAGCCTCGGGACAGACTATGGCTACACCTTC. Its protein is CASSLGTDYGYTF.